What follows are 21 T cell receptor beta chains derived from one specimen sequenced in a study of blood T cell repertoires in COVID-19. TCRdb's table, derived via immunoSEQ multiplex PCR, lists solely in-frame clones and lacks some. The sample holds more than 200,000 clones, 70% to 90% seen once. Sample: PBMCs or T cells enriched from blood (not recorded which). The receptors shown here come from a woman aged 45-65 years who had recovered from COVID-19.

J is TRBJ2-1 and V is TRBV19; TRBD2 is a possible D gene (5 bases). The V and J ends lost 5 bases and 10 bases respectively, with 21 bases between them. The CDR3 has 15 residues. CDR1 is LNHDA and CDR2 is SQIVND in the germline V gene (reference sequence). The CDR3 bases are TGTGCCAGTAGTGTACGGGAACACGCCGGGAAGGAGCAGTTCTTC. It codes for CASSVREHAGKEQFF. The entire variable domain, with the rest obtained from reference TRBV19 and TRBJ2-1, is as follows: DGGITQSPKYLFRKEGQNVTLSCEQNLNHDAMYWYRQDPGQGLRLIYYSQIVNDFQKGDIAEGYSVSREKKESFPLTVTSAQKNPTAFYLCASSVREHAGKEQFFGPGTRLTVL.

This clone showed up just once. The chain joins TRBV18 to TRBJ2-7; 11 nucleotides match TRBD1. CDR1 KGHSH and CDR2 LQKENI come from the germline V gene. J lost 3 bases, V lost 2 bases, and 3 bases had no gene match. The CDR3 contains 15 residues. CDR3 residues: CASSPGTGGDYEQYF. The CDR3 coding sequence is TGTGCCAGCTCACCAGGGACAGGGGGAGACTACGAGCAGTACTTC.

The V gene is TRBV24-1, the J gene TRBJ2-3; no firm D call. V lost 4 bases to trimming and J lost 8 bases, with 18 bases between them. Germline CDR1 and CDR2: KGHDR and SFDVKD. This CDR3 region has 15 residues. The CDR3 protein is CATSDSVIGSGTQYF. The DNA of the CDR3 is TGTGCCACCAGTGACAGCGTTATCGGGTCCGGTACGCAGTATTTT.

The rearrangement links TRBV19 to TRBJ2-3; 9 bases line up with TRBD2. The CDR3 is 14 amino acids. Germline V gene data show CDR1 as LNHDA and CDR2 as SQIVND (reference sequence). The V gene end was trimmed by 7 bases and the J gene end by 2 bases; junction bases not matched to a gene: 4. The CDR3 spells CASKEREATDTQYF. The DNA for the CDR3 is TGTGCCAGTAAGGAGCGGGAGGCCACAGATACGCAGTATTTT. Combining the CDR3 with reference TRBV19 and TRBJ2-3 gives the whole variable domain DGGITQSPKYLFRKEGQNVTLSCEQNLNHDAMYWYRQDPGQGLRLIYYSQIVNDFQKGDIAEGYSVSREKKESFPLTVTSAQKNPTAFYLCASKEREATDTQYFGPGTRLTVL.

V usage is TRBV5-1 and J usage is TRBJ2-1, with 8 bases fitting TRBD1. The ends lost 6 bases at V and 0 bases at J; junction bases unmatched: 20. CDR3 length: 20 residues. Germline values: CDR1 SGHRS, CDR2 YFSETQ. CDR3 sequence reads: CASTAQGGTYLPLSYNEQFF. In nucleotides, the CDR3 is TGCGCCAGCACCGCACAGGGGGGCACTTATCTACCTCTCTCCTACAATGAGCAGTTCTTC.

The rearrangement joins TRBV28 to TRBJ1-3, with a weak D call TRBD1 (5 bases). The V gene's germline CDR1 is MDHEN and CDR2 SYDVKM. The V end lost 5 bases, the J end lost 4 bases, and 12 bases lay between the germline ends. The CDR3 is 14 residues long. The CDR3 coding sequence is TGTGCCAGCAGTCTCAGAACAGGCGGAAACACCATATATTTT. As protein: CASSLRTGGNTIYF.

V and J are TRBV27 and TRBJ1-1, with TRBD1 matching over 12 bases. Germline V lookup: CDR1 MNHEY, CDR2 SMNVEV (reference sequence). V was clipped by 4 bases and J by 11 bases; unmatched bases: 11. The CDR3 is made up of 15 amino acids. The CDR3 coding sequence is TGTGCCAGCAGTTCGTCCCGGGACAGGGGGCGGTACGCTTTCTTT. Protein: CASSSSRDRGRYAFF.

This chain uses TRBV30 with TRBJ2-1; a weak D match, TRBD2 (6 bases). This CDR3 is built from 16 residues. Germline CDR1 GTSNPN, CDR2 SVGIG (reference sequence). V lost 0 bases and J lost 0, with 12 bases in between. Here the CDR3 reads CAWSVPSTSSYNEQFF. CDR3 coding DNA: TGTGCCTGGAGTGTACCCTCGACTAGCTCCTACAATGAGCAGTTCTTC.

The rearrangement links TRBV2 to TRBJ2-7, with 11 nucleotides matching TRBD2. Trimming cost V 6 bases and J 1 base; bases outside gene matches: 5. The CDR3 sequence is 15 residues long. Germline V gene data show CDR1 as SNHLY and CDR2 as FYNNEI. This CDR3 reads CASRARLAGSYEQYF. CDR3 coding DNA: TGTGCCAGCAGGGCACGACTAGCGGGATCCTACGAGCAGTACTTC.

The sample holds one count of this clone. The CDR3 DNA sequence: TGTGCCAGCAGGAACAGGGGGGGATCAGAAGAAAAGCAGTTCTTC. Its protein is CASRNRGGSEEKQFF. This chain links TRBV27 with TRBJ2-1, with D maybe TRBD1 (8 bases). V dropped 6 bases and J dropped 11 bases, with 23 bases sitting between them. This CDR3 contains 15 residues. Germline-derived CDR1 and CDR2 are MNHEY and SMNVEV (reference sequence).

The chain joins TRBV27 to TRBJ2-1; 11 bases agree with TRBD2. The CDR3 is 17 amino acids. The ends lost 5 bases at V and 8 bases at J; junction bases unmatched: 14. CDR1 is MNHEY, CDR2 SMNVEV, per germline (reference sequence). CDR3 DNA: TGTGCCAGCAGTACGCCTGGACTAGCGGGTGTTTTCGATGAGCAGTTCTTC. The encoded protein is CASSTPGLAGVFDEQFF.

V is TRBV12-5 and J is TRBJ1-5, with TRBD1 matching 10 bases. Germline V gene data show CDR1 as LGHNT and CDR2 as FRNRAP. V was clipped by 5 bases and J by 2 bases; unmatched bases: 21. The CDR3 is made up of 21 amino acids. CDR3 region: CASGLTAPWTGGPSGNQPQHF. The CDR3 coding sequence is TGTGCTAGTGGTCTTACAGCCCCCTGGACAGGGGGGCCATCCGGCAATCAGCCCCAGCATTTT.

The chain uses TRBV3-1 (or the pseudogene TRBV3-2) and TRBJ1-3; TRBD1 matches 9 bases. The trim removed 7 bases at V and 2 bases at J, leaving 3 bases unmatched. CDR1 is LGHDT and CDR2 is YNNKEL in the germline V gene (reference sequence). The CDR3 is 14 residues long. The CDR3 is CASTYRGPGNTIYF. Here the CDR3 DNA reads TGTGCCAGCACCTACAGGGGGCCTGGAAACACCATATATTTT.

The chain has TRBV30 and TRBJ1-2, with D unresolved. Trimming cost V 4 bases and J 3 bases, with 9 bases left between them. Germline CDR1 GTSNPN, CDR2 SVGIG (reference sequence). The CDR3 runs 12 residues. The CDR3 loop reads CAWNFYDYGYTF. CDR3 bases: TGTGCCTGGAACTTCTACGACTATGGCTACACCTTC. Looking up the rest from reference TRBV30 and TRBJ1-2 gives the full variable domain: SQTIHQWPATLVQPVGSPLSLECTVEGTSNPNLYWYRQAAGRGLQLLFYSVGIGQISSEVPQNLSASRPQDRQFILSSKKLLLSDSGFYLCAWNFYDYGYTFGSGTRLTVV.

The chain carries TRBV27 and TRBJ2-2, with TRBD2 matching 8 bases. The CDR3 runs 14 residues. CDR1 is MNHEY, CDR2 SMNVEV, per germline (reference sequence). The trim removed 3 bases at V and 4 bases at J, leaving 1 base unmatched. The CDR3 DNA reads TGTGCCAGCAGTTTCGGGGGGGGCACCGGGGAGCTGTTTTTT. Protein product: CASSFGGGTGELFF.

The chain uses TRBV10-3 and TRBJ2-1, with a tentative D call TRBD2 (5 bases). Looked up from germline, CDR1 is ENHRY and CDR2 is SYGVKD. Trimming cost V 8 bases and J 13 bases, with 15 bases left between them. The CDR3 spans 11 residues. The CDR3 DNA sequence: TGTGCCATCGGGCAGCGGCCAACACAGTTCTTC. It is translated as CAIGQRPTQFF.

The chain links TRBV11-2 to TRBJ2-2, with a weak D call TRBD1 (6 bases). V was trimmed by 3 bases and J by 8 bases, leaving 13 bases between them. This CDR3 comprises 14 residues. Per germline, CDR1 SGHAT and CDR2 FQNNGV. Here the CDR3 reads CASSLAGAGGELFF. The DNA for the CDR3 is TGTGCCAGCAGCTTGGCAGGGGCTGGGGGGGAGCTGTTTTTT.

Written as DNA, the CDR3 is TGTGCCAGCAGGTCGGGGAACACTGAAGCTTTCTTT. Translated, it gives CASRSGNTEAFF. This chain joins TRBV28 and TRBJ1-1; D is undetermined. This CDR3 has 12 amino acids. Germline loops: CDR1 MDHEN, CDR2 SYDVKM. V was pared by 6 bases and J by 1 base, with 6 bases between.

Only one count was recorded for this clone. This chain links TRBV5-1 with TRBJ1-1; D is uncertain. Germline lookup yields CDR1 SGHRS and CDR2 YFSETQ. CDR3 size: 13 residues. V lost 5 bases and J lost 0, with 8 bases in between. The CDR3 spells CASSRSMNTEAFF. Here the CDR3 DNA reads TGCGCCAGCAGTCGGTCCATGAACACTGAAGCTTTCTTT.

The chain has TRBV9 and TRBJ2-7; the D is unclear. Germline V gene sequence: CDR1 SGDLS, CDR2 YYNGEE. The CDR3 runs 14 residues. Trimming removed 4 bases from V and 0 bases from J, with 11 bases in between. In DNA, the CDR3 is TGTGCCAGCAGCCCCCTTGGCAGCTCCTACGAGCAGTACTTC. Protein: CASSPLGSSYEQYF.

V gene TRBV4-1 combines with J gene TRBJ1-5; D perhaps matches TRBD1 (5 bases). The V and J ends lost 0 bases and 0 bases respectively, with 21 bases between them. The germline gives CDR1 MGHRA, CDR2 YSYEKL. The CDR3 runs 20 residues. The CDR3, as DNA: TGCGCCAGCAGCCAAGAAAACGGGGGACGGCCACTATATAGCAATCAGCCCCAGCATTTT. It codes for CASSQENGGRPLYSNQPQHF.